This section outlines one TCR beta chain sequence together with its context. Mismatch with germline at one junction end may stem from a read error. These data originate in a study of CD4 T cells in relation to SARS-CoV-2 and coronaviruses. Background on the study: The restricting HLA molecule for shared crossreactive spike epitopes was mapped.

Germline CDR1 reads SNHLY; CDR2 reads FYNNEI. CDR3 length equals 13 residues. Unexposed donor CD4+ T cells date from about 2011-2019, before the COVID-19 pandemic. Sequencing used immunoSEQ multiplex PCR; TCRdb keeps in-frame clones, though not all of them. The repertoire holds some 65,000 clones, with about nine tenths as singletons. This receptor was obtained from a human donor in good health. What was sequenced was memory CD4+ T cells from PBMCs. This chain joins TRBV2 and TRBJ1-2; D may be TRBD1 (6 bases). The CDR3 coding sequence is TGTGCCAGCAGGGAAGACAGGAACTATGGCTACACCTTC. Amino acid sequence: CASREDRNYGYTF.